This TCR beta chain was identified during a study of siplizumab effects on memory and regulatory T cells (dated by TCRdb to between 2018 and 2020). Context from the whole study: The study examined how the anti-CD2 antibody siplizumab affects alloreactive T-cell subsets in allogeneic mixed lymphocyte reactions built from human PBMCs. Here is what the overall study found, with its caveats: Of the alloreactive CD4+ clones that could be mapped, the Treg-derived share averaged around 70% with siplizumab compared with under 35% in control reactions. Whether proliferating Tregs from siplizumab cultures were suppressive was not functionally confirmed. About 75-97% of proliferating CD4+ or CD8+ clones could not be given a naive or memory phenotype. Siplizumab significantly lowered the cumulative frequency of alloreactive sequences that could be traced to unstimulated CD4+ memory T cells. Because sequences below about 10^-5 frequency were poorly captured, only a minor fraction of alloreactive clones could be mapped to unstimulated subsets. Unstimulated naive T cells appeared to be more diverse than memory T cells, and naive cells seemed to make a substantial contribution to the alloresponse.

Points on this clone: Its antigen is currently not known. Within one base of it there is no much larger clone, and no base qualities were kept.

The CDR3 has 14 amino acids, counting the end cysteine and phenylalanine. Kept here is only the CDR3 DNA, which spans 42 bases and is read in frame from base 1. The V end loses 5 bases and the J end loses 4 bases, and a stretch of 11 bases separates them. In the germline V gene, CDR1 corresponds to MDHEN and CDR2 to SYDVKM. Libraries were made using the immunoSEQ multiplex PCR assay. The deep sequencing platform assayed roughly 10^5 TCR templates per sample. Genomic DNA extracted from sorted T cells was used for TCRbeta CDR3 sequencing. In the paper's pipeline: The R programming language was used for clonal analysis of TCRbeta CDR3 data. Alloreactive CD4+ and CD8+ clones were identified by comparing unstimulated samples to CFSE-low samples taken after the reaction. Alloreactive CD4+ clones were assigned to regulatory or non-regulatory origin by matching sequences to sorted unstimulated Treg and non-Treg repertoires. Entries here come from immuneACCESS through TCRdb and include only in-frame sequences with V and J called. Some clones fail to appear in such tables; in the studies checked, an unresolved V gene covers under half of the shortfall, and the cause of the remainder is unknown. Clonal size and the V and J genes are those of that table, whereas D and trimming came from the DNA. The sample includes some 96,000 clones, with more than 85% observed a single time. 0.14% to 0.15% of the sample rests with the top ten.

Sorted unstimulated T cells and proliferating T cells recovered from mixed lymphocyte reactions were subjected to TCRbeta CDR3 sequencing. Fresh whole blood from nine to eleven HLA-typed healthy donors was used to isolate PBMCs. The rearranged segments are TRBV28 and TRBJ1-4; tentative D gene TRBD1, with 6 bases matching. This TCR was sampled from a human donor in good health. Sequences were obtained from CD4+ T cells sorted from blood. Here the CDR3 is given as CASSRDTFNEKLFF. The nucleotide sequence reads TGTGCCAGCAGTCGGGACACTTTTAATGAAAAACTGTTTTTT. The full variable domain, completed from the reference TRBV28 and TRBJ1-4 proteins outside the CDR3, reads DVKVTQSSRYLVKRTGEKVFLECVQDMDHENMFWYRQDPGLGLRLIYFSYDVKMKEKGDIPEGYSVSREKKERFSLILESASTNQTSMYLCASSRDTFNEKLFFGSGTQLSVL.